This entry describes one T cell receptor beta chain. The antigen remains unidentified. The sample comes from a study of CD8 T cells in Susac syndrome. Study results and limitations: The study's TCR sequencing and HLA analysis covered a relatively small number of individuals, and the study acknowledged this.

Per germline, CDR1 KGHSH and CDR2 LQKENI. CDR3 length: 16 residues. Between the trimmed V and J ends, which lost 3 bases and 1 base, there was a span of 14 bases. Reverse transcription used about 0.45 to 1 ug RNA and random hexamers. MiXCR was run by TCRdb on the immunoSEQ multiplex PCR reads, yielding one entry per CDR3 protein. This sample has tens of thousands of distinct CDR3 sequences, with 90% to 95% found just once. The receptor was derived from a human donor with multiple sclerosis. Sequenced: CD8+ T cells from PBMCs. The rearrangement uses TRBV18 and TRBJ2-3, with a tentative D call TRBD2 (6 bases). CDR3: CASSPSRGIGTDTQYF. In nucleotides, the CDR3 is TGTGCCAGCTCACCTTCGCGGGGAATTGGCACAGATACGCAGTATTTT.